This TCR beta chain was recovered during a study of CD8+ T cells in alopecia areata. CDR3 length: 12 residues. CDR1 is SEHNR, CDR2 FQNEAQ, per germline (reference sequence). With 6 bases removed from V and 8 bases from J, the gap between germline ends came to 11 bases. RNA was extracted and reverse transcribed into cDNA as the sequencing template. Repertoires were generated with immunoSEQ multiplex PCR, while TCRdb's copy carries only in-frame clones and drops some. The sample records 120,000 to 150,000 clones, about nine tenths being singletons. Sequenced here: CD8+ T cells sorted from blood, sampled at week 0. The chain joins TRBV7-9 to TRBJ1-5; D uncertain. The TCR comes from a human donor with alopecia areata. This chain's CDR3 is CASSYGGKPQHF. DNA for the CDR3: TGTGCCAGCAGTTATGGTGGGAAGCCCCAGCATTTT. The full variable domain, its missing parts supplied by reference TRBV7-9 and TRBJ1-5, is DTGVSQNPRHKITKRGQNVTFRCDPISEHNRLYWYRQTLGQGPEFLTYFQNEAQLEKSRLLSDRFSAERPKGSFSTLEIQRTEQGDSAMYLCASSYGGKPQHFGDGTRLSIL.